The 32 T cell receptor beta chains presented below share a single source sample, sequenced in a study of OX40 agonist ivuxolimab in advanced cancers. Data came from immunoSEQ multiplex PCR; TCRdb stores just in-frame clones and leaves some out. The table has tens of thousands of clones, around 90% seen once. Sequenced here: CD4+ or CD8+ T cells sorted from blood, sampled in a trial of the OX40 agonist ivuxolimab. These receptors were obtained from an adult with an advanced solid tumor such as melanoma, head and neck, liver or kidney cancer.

The CDR3 protein is CASSPTGQIDYEQYF. The DNA for the CDR3 is TGTGCCAGCAGCCCCACCGGACAGATTGATTACGAGCAGTACTTC. V is TRBV5-6 and J is TRBJ2-7; TRBD1 might be the D (6 bases). The CDR3 consists of 15 residues. Trimming shortened V by 4 bases and J by 4 bases, and 18 bases separated the two germline ends. Germline V gene data show CDR1 as SGHDT and CDR2 as YYEEEE.

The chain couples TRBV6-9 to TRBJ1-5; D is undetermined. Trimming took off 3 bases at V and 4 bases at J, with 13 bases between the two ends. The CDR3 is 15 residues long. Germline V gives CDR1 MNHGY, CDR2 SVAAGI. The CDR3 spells CASSYSRTVNQPQHF. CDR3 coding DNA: TGTGCCAGCAGTTACTCCCGGACCGTTAATCAGCCCCAGCATTTT.

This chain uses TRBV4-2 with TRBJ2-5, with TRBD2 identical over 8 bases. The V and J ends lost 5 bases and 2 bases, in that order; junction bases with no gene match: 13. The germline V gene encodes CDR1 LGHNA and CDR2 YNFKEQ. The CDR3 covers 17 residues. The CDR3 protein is CASSSGGGLGGQETQYF. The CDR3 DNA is TGTGCCAGCAGCTCCGGGGGGGGGCTCGGTGGTCAAGAGACCCAGTACTTC.

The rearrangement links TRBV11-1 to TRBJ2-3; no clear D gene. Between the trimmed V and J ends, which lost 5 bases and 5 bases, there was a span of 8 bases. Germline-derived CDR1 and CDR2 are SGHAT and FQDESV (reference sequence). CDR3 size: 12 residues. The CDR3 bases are TGTGCCAGCAGCCCCGTGGTAGATACGCAGTATTTT. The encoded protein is CASSPVVDTQYF.

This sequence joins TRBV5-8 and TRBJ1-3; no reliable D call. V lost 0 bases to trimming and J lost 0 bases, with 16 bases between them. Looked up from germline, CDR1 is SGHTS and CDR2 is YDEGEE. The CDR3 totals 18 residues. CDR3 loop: CASSLELSSGVSGNTIYF. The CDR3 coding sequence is TGTGCCAGCAGCTTGGAGTTGTCCAGTGGAGTCTCTGGAAACACCATATATTTT.

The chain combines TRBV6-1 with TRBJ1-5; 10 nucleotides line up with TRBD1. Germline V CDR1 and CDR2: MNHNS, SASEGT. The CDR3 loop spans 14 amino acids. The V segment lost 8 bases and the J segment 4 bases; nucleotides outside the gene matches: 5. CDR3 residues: CASAGQGYNQPQHF. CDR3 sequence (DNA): TGTGCCAGCGCGGGACAGGGGTATAATCAGCCCCAGCATTTT.

The DNA for the CDR3 is TGCAGCGTTGAACCCGAAGGACTAGCGGGGCCTCTACGGACCCAGTACTTC. This translates into CSVEPEGLAGPLRTQYF. The gene calls are TRBV29-1 and TRBJ2-5; 12 bases fit TRBD2. CDR1 and CDR2 from the germline V gene are SQVTM and ANQGSEA. The junction had 14 bases not matched to a gene; V was cut back by 2 bases and J by 7 bases. This CDR3 comprises 17 residues.

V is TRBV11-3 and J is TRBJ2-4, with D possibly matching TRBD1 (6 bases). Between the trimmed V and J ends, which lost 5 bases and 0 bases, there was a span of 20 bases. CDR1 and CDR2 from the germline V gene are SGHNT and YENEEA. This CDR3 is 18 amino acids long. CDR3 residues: CASSARDLGQSAKNIQYF. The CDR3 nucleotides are TGTGCCAGCAGCGCCCGGGACCTCGGACAGTCAGCCAAAAACATTCAGTACTTC.

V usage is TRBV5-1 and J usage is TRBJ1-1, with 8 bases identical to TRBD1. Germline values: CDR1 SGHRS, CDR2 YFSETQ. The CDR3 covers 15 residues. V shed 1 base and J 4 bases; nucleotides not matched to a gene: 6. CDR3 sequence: CASSLPQGAGTEAFF. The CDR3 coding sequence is TGCGCCAGCAGCTTGCCCCAGGGGGCAGGCACTGAAGCTTTCTTT.

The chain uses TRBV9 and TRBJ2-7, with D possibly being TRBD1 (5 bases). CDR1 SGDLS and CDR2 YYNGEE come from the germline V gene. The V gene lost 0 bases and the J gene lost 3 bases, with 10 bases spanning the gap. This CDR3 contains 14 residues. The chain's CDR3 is CASSVATGIYEQYF. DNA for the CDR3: TGTGCCAGCAGCGTAGCTACAGGCATCTACGAGCAGTACTTC.

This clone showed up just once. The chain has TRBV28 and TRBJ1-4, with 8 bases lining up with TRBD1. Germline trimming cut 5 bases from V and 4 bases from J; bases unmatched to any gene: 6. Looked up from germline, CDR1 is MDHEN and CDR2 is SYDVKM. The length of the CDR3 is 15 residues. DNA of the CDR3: TGTGCCAGCAGTCTCACAGGGGGGGTTAATGAAAAACTGTTTTTT. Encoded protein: CASSLTGGVNEKLFF.

CDR3 protein: CASRTRTYEQYF. CDR3 coding DNA: TGTGCCAGTAGGACACGCACCTACGAGCAGTACTTC. The chain couples TRBV2 to TRBJ2-7, with D tentatively TRBD1 (5 bases). The CDR3 is 12 amino acids. The germline gives CDR1 SNHLY, CDR2 FYNNEI. The germline V and J ends were trimmed by 9 bases and 2 bases, with 11 bases remaining between them.

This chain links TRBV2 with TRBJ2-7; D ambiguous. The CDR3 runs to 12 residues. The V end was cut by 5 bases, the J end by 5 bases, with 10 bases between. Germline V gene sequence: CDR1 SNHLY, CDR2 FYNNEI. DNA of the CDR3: TGTGCCAGCAGTCAAAGGCCCCACGAGCAGTACTTC. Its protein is CASSQRPHEQYF.

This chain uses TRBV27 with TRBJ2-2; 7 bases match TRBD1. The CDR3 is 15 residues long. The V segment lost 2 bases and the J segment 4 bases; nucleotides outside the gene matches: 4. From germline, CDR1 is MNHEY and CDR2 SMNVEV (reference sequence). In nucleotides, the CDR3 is TGTGCCAGCAGTTTACAGGGGGTGACCACCGGGGAGCTGTTTTTT. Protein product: CASSLQGVTTGELFF.

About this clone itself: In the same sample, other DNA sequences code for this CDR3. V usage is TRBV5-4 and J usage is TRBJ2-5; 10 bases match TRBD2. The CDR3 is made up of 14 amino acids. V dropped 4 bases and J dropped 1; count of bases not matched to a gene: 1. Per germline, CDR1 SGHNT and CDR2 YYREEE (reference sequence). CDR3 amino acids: CASSLAGVQETQYF. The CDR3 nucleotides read TGTGCCAGCAGCCTAGCGGGGGTCCAAGAGACCCAGTACTTC.

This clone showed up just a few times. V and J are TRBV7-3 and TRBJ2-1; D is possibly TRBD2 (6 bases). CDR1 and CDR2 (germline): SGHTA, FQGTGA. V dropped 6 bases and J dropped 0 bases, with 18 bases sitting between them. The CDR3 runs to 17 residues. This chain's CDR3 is CASSPPTGVGSYNEQFF. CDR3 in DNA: TGTGCCAGCAGTCCTCCTACGGGGGTTGGCTCCTACAATGAGCAGTTCTTC.

The CDR3 loop reads CASSAETSSHEQYF. DNA for the CDR3: TGTGCCAGCAGTGCCGAGACTAGCAGTCACGAGCAGTACTTC. The chain is built from TRBV2 and TRBJ2-7; 7 nucleotides match TRBD2. CDR1 SNHLY and CDR2 FYNNEI come from the germline V gene. This CDR3 comprises 14 residues. With 4 bases clipped from V and 5 bases from J, the junction kept 8 bases outside the gene matches.

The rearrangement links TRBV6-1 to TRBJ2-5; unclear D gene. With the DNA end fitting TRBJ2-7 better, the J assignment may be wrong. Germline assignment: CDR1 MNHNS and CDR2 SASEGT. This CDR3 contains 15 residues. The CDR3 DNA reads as TGTGCCAGCAGTGGAAGGGAAATCGGGTCCTACGAGCAGTACTTC. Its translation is CASSGREIGSYEQYF.

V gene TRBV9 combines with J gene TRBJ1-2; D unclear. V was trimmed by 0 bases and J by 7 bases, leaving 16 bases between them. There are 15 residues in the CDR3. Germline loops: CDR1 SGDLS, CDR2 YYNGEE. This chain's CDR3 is CASSVESLFAFGYTF. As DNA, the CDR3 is TGTGCCAGCAGCGTAGAATCCCTGTTCGCGTTTGGCTACACCTTC. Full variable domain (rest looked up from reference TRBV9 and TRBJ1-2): DSGVTQTPKHLITATGQRVTLRCSPRSGDLSVYWYQQSLDQGLQFLIQYYNGEERAKGNILERFSAQQFPDLHSELNLSSLELGDSALYFCASSVESLFAFGYTFGSGTRLTVV.

DNA for the CDR3: TGTGCCTGGAGTGTACGTTTGTGGGGGGCCACTGGGGCCAACGTCCTGACTTTC. It specifies CAWSVRLWGATGANVLTF. The gene calls are TRBV30 and TRBJ2-6; D tentatively reads TRBD1 or TRBD2 (6 bases each). This CDR3 is built from 18 residues. The V and J ends lost 0 bases and 2 bases respectively, with 17 bases between them. CDR1 is GTSNPN and CDR2 is SVGIG in the germline V gene (reference sequence).

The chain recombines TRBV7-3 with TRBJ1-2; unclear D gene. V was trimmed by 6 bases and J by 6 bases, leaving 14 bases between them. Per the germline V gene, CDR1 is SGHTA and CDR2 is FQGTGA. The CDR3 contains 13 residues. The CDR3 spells CASRRTTFDGYTF. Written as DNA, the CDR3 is TGTGCCAGCAGAAGGACTACATTCGATGGCTACACCTTC.

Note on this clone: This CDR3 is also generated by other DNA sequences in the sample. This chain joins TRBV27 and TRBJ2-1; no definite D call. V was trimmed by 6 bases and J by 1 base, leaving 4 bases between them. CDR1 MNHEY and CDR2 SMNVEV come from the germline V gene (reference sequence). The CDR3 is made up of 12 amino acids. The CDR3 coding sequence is TGTGCCAGCAGGGGGTCCTACAATGAGCAGTTCTTC. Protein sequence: CASRGSYNEQFF.

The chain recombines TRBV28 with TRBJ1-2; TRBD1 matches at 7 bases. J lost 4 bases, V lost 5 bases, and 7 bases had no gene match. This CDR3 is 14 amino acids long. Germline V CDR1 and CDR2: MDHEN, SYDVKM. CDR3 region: CASSPATGVYGYTF. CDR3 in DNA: TGTGCCAGCAGTCCCGCCACAGGGGTCTATGGCTACACCTTC.

The CDR3 is CAWATGRLNTEAFF. The CDR3 DNA is TGTGCCTGGGCCACGGGCAGACTGAACACTGAAGCTTTCTTT. This rearrangement joins TRBV30 to TRBJ1-1; D is unresolved. Germline V lookup: CDR1 GTSNPN, CDR2 SVGIG (reference sequence). The CDR3 spans 14 residues. V lost 5 bases and J 0 bases, leaving 13 bases between the germline ends.

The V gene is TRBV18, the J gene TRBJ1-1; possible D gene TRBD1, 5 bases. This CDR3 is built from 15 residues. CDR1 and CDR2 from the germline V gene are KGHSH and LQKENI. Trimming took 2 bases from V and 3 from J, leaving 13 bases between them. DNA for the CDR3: TGTGCCAGCTCACCAAGGGTGGGGGGGGACACTGAAGCTTTCTTT. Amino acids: CASSPRVGGDTEAFF.

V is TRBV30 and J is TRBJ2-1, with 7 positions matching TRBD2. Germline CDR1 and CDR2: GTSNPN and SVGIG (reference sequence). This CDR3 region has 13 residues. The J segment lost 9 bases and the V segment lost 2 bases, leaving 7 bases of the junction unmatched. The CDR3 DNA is TGTGCCTGGAGTCGGGGGAGGGCCAGTGAGCAGTTCTTC. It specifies CAWSRGRASEQFF.

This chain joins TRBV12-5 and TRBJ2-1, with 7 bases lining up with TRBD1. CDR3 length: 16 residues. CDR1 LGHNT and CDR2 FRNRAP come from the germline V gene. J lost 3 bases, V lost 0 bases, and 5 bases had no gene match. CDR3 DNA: TGTGCTAGTGGTTTGGTATTGGGACAGTTCTACAATGAGCAGTTCTTC. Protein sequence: CASGLVLGQFYNEQFF.

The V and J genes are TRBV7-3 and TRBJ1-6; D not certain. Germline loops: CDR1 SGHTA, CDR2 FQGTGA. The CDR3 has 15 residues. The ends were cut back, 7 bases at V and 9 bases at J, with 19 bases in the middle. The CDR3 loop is CASKLYPGRRSPLHF. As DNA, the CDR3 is TGTGCCAGCAAGCTATACCCCGGCCGCCGTTCACCCCTCCACTTT.

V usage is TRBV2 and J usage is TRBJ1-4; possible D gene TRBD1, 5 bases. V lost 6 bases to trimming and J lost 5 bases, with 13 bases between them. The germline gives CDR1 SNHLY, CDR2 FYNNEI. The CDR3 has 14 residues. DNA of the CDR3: TGTGCCAGCAGGTCAGGGAGGTGGAATGAAAAACTGTTTTTT. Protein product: CASRSGRWNEKLFF.

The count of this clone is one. This CDR3 is CASSGFRNTEAFF. The DNA of the CDR3 is TGTGCCAGCAGTGGTTTCAGAAACACTGAAGCTTTCTTT. The chain couples TRBV2 to TRBJ1-1; no clear D gene. Trimming stripped 4 bases from V and 2 bases from J, with 8 bases between. This CDR3 is 13 amino acids long. CDR1 and CDR2 (germline): SNHLY, FYNNEI.

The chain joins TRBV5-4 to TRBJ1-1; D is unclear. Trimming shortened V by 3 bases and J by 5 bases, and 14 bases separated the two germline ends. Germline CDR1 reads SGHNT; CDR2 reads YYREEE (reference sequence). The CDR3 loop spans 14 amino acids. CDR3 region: CASSWEGGDTEAFF. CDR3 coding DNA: TGTGCCAGCAGCTGGGAGGGAGGAGATACTGAAGCTTTCTTT.

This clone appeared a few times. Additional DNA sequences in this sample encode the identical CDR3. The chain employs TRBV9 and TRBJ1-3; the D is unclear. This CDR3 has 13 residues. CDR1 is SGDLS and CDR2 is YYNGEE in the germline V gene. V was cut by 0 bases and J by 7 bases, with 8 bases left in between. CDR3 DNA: TGTGCCAGCAGCGTAGGGGATGGGAACACCATATATTTT. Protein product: CASSVGDGNTIYF. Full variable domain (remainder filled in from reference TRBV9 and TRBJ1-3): DSGVTQTPKHLITATGQRVTLRCSPRSGDLSVYWYQQSLDQGLQFLIQYYNGEERAKGNILERFSAQQFPDLHSELNLSSLELGDSALYFCASSVGDGNTIYFGEGSWLTVV.